This T cell receptor (beta chain) was documented in a study of cytomegalovirus exposure and HLA in healthy donors. The PCR made use of 60 Vbeta and 13 Jbeta primers. Source study methods: A later analysis counted approximately 80 million unique TCR beta chains, some 10 million shared. The repertoire was sequenced with immunoSEQ multiplex PCR; TCRdb's copy has only in-frame clones and lacks some. The DNA gave D and trimming, while V, J and clone size come from that table. The sample carries fewer than 200,000 clones, about 82% recorded once. Donors were ostensibly healthy at sampling, although undocumented immune exposures were probable. V was cut by 6 bases and J by 1 base, with 12 bases left in between. CDR3 length equals 14 residues. In germline, CDR1 is MDHEN, CDR2 SYDVKM.

The specimen was PBMCs. This TCR came from a woman aged 18 to 35 in good health and CMV-seronegative. The chain is built from TRBV28 and TRBJ1-1, with D tentatively TRBD1 (6 bases). CDR3 nucleotides: TGTGCCAGCAGGAGGGGGTTGCGGAACACTGAAGCTTTCTTT. This gives the protein CASRRGLRNTEAFF.